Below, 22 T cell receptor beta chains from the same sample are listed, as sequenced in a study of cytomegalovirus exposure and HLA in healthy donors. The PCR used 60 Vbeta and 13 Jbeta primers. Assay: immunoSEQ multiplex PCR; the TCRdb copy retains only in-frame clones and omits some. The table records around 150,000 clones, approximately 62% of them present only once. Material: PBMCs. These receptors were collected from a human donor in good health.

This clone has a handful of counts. CDR3 sequence: CASSWGQSNQPQHF. The DNA for the CDR3 is TGTGCCAGCAGCTGGGGACAGAGCAATCAGCCCCAGCATTTT. V and J are TRBV27 and TRBJ1-5; 7 nucleotides agree with TRBD1. V lost 6 bases, J lost 1 base, and 3 bases stayed unmatched. Germline CDR1 MNHEY, CDR2 SMNVEV (reference sequence). The CDR3 is 14 amino acids.

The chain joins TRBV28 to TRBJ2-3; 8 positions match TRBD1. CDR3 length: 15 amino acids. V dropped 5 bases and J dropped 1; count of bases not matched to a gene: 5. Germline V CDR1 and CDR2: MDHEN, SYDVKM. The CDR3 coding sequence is TGTGCCAGCAGTCCGCCGGGACAGGGCACAGATACGCAGTATTTT. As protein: CASSPPGQGTDTQYF.

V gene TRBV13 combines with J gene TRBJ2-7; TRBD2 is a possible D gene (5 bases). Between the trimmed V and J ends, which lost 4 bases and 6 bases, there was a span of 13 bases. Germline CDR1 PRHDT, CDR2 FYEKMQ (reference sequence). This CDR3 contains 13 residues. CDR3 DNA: TGTGCCAGCAGCTCGTGGGAGAGTGGCGAGCAGTACTTC. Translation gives CASSSWESGEQYF.

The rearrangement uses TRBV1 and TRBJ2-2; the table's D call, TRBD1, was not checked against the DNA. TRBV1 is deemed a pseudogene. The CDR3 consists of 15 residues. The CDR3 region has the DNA TGCACCAGCAGCCAAGATGCAGGGGCAGGCGGGGAGCTGTTTTTT. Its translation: CTSSQDAGAGGELFF.

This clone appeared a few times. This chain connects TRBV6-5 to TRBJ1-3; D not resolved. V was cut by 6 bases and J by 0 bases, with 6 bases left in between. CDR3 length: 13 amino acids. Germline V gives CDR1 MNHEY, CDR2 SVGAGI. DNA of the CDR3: TGTGCCAGCAGAGGCGGCTCTGGAAACACCATATATTTT. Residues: CASRGGSGNTIYF.

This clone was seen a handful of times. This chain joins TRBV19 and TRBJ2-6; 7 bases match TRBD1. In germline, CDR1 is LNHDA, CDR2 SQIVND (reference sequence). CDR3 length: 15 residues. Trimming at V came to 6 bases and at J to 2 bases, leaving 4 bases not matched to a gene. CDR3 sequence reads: CASRQGIAGANVLTF. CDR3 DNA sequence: TGTGCCAGTAGACAGGGGATCGCTGGGGCCAACGTCCTGACTTTC.

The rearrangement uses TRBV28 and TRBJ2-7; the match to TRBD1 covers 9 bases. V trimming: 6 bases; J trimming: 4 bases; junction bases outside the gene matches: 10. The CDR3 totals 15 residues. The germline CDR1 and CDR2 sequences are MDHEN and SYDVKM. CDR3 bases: TGTGCCAGCAGCAAAGACAGGGGGGTTCAATACGAGCAGTACTTC. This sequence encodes CASSKDRGVQYEQYF. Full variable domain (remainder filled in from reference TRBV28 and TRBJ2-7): DVKVTQSSRYLVKRTGEKVFLECVQDMDHENMFWYRQDPGLGLRLIYFSYDVKMKEKGDIPEGYSVSREKKERFSLILESASTNQTSMYLCASSKDRGVQYEQYFGPGTRLTVT.

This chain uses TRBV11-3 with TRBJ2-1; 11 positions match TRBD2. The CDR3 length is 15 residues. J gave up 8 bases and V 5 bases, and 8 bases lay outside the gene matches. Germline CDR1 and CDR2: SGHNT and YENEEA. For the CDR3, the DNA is TGTGCCAGCAGCCCCACTAGCGGGAGCGGGGATGAGCAGTTCTTC. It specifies CASSPTSGSGDEQFF.

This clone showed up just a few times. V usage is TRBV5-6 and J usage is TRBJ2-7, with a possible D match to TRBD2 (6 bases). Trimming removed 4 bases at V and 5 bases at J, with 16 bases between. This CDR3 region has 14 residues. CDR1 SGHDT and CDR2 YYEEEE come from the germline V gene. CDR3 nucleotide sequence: TGTGCCAGCAGCGCCCTGGGACTGTCCGACGAGCAGTACTTC. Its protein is CASSALGLSDEQYF.

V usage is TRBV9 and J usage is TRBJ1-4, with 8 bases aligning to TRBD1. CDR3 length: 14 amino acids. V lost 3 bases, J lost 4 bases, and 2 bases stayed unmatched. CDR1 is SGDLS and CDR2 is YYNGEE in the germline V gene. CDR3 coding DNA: TGTGCCAGCAGCGGGACAGGGATTAATGAAAAACTGTTTTTT. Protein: CASSGTGINEKLFF.

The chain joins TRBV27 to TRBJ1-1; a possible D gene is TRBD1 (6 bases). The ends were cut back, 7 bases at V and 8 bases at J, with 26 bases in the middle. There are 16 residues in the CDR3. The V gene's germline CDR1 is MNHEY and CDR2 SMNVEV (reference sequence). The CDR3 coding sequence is TGTGCCAGCAACGTTAATAACGGGCGGGGAGGGGGAGAAGCTTTCTTT. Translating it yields CASNVNNGRGGGEAFF.

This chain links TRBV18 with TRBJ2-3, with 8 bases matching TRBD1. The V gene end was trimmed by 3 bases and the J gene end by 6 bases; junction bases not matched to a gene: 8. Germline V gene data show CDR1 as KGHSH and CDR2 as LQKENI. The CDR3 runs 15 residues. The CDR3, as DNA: TGTGCCAGCTCACCGGTTGGACAGGGCTTGGATACGCAGTATTTT. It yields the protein CASSPVGQGLDTQYF.

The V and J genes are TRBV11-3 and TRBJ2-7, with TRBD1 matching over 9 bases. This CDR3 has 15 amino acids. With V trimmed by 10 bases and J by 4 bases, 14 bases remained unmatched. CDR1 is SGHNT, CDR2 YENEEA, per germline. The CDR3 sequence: CATRPGGTGTYEQYF. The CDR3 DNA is TGTGCCACCAGGCCCGGGGGGACAGGGACGTACGAGCAGTACTTC. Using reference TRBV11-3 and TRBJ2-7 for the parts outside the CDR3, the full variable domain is EAGVVQSPRYKIIEKKQPVAFWCNPISGHNTLYWYLQNLGQGPELLIRYENEEAVDDSQLPKDRFSAERLKGVDSTLKIQPAELGDSAVYLCATRPGGTGTYEQYFGPGTRLTVT.

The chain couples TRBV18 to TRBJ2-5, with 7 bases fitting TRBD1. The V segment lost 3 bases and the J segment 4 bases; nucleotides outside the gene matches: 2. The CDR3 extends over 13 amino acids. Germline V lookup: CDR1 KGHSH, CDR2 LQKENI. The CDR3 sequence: CASSPGQPETQYF. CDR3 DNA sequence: TGTGCCAGCTCACCGGGACAGCCAGAGACCCAGTACTTC.

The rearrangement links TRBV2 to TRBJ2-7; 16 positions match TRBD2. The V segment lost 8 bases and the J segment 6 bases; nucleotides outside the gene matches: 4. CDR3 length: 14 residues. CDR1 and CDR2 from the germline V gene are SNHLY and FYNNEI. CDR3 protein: CASDGTSGRGEQYF. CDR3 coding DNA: TGTGCCAGCGACGGGACTAGCGGGAGGGGCGAGCAGTACTTC.

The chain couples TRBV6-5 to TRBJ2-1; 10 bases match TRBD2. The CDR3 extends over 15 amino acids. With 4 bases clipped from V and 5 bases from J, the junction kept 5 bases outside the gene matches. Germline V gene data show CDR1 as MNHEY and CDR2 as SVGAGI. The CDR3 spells CASSSGTSGNNEQFF. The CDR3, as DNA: TGTGCCAGCAGTTCGGGAACTAGCGGGAACAATGAGCAGTTCTTC.

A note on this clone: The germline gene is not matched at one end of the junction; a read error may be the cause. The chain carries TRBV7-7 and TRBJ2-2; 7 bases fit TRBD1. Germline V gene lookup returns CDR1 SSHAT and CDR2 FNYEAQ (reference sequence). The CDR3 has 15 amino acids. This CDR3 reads CASSIGTANTGELFF. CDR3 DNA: TGTGCTAGCAGCATCGGGACAGCGAACACCGGGGAGCTGTTTTTT.

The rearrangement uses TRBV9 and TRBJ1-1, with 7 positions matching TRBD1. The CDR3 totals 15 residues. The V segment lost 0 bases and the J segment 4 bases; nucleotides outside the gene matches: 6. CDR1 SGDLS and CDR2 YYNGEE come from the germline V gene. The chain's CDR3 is CASSVAGGKGTEAFF. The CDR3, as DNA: TGTGCCAGCAGCGTAGCAGGGGGAAAAGGCACTGAAGCTTTCTTT.

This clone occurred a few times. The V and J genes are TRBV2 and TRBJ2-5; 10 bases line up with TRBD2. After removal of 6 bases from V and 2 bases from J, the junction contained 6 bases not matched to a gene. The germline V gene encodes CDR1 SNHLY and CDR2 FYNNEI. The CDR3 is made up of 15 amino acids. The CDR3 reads CASRPAGGRQETQYF. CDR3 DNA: TGTGCCAGCAGGCCAGCGGGAGGGAGGCAAGAGACCCAGTACTTC.

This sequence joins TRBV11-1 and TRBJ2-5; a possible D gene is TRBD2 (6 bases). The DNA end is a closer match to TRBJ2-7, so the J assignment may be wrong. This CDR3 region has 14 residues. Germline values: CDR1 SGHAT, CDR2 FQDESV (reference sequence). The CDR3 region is CASSRGSGAYEQYF. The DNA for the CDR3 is TGTGCCAGCAGCAGAGGTAGCGGAGCCTACGAGCAGTACTTC.

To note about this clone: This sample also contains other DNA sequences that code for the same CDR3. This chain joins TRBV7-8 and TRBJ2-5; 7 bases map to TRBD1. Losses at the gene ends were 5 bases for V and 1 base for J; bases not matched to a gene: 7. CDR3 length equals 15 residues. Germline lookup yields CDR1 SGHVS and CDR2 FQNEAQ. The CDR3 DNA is TGTGCCAGCAGCCCACAGGGACAGACCCAAGAGACCCAGTACTTC. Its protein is CASSPQGQTQETQYF. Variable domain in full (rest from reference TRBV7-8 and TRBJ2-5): GAGVSQSPRYKVAKRGQDVALRCDPISGHVSLFWYQQALGQGPEFLTYFQNEAQLDKSGLPSDRFFAERPEGSVSTLKIQRTQQEDSAVYLCASSPQGQTQETQYFGPGTRLLVL.

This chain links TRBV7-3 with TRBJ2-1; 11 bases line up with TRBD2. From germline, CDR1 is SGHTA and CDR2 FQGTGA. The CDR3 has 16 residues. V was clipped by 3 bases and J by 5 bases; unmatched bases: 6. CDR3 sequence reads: CASSFVPGLADNEQFF. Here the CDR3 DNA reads TGTGCCAGCAGCTTCGTCCCGGGACTAGCGGACAATGAGCAGTTCTTC.